This T cell receptor (beta chain) was captured in a study of monozygotic twins with inflammatory bowel disease. The CDR3 is 14 residues long. Germline CDR1 and CDR2: SGHAT and FQNNGV. The draw for each donor consisted of a single 2.5 ml blood sample. Of note for this clonotype: Its target is not known.

Making each TCR library took 3,000 to 4,000 ng of total RNA. The template-switching step introduced UMIs that carried a 6-nucleotide sample barcode. From the 5' RACE reads, TCRdb lists one entry per CDR3 protein and no DNA. This sample's table reports about 420,000 distinct CDR3 sequences. Study-wide results and limits: IBD patients displayed reduced TCRbeta diversity (inverse Simpson) when set against healthy co-twins.

The V call is TRBV11-2, the J call TRBJ1-1; the TCRdb call, TRBD1, lacks DNA for checking. The clonotype comes from a human donor with ulcerative colitis or Crohn's disease, or a healthy co-twin of an affected twin (not recorded which). Sequenced material: blood. CDR3: CASSVRGWGTEAFF.